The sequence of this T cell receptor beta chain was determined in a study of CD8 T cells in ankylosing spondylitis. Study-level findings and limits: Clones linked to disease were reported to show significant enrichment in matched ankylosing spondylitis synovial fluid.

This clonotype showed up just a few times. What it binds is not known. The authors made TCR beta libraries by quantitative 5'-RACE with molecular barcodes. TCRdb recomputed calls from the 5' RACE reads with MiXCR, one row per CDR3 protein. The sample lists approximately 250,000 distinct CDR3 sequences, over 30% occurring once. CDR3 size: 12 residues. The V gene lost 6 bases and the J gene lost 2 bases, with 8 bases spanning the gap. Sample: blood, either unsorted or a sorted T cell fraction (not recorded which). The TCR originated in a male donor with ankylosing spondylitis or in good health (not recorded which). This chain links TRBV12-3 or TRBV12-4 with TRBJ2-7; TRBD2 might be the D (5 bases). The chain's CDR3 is CASSPGAYEQYF. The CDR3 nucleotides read TGTGCCAGCAGCCCCGGGGCCTACGAGCAGTACTTC.